Following are 9 T cell receptor beta chains from one sample sequenced in a study of metastatic and nonmetastatic thyroid tumors. Every patient underwent thyroid surgery untreated. MiXCR reprocessed the PCR reads for TCRdb. The sample shows tens of thousands of clones, 15% to 19% of them seen only once. Sequencing input: blood. Every receptor here comes from a female donor with papillary thyroid cancer or a benign thyroid nodule (not recorded which). Some clones in this sample may be carry-over from other donors' samples.

This clone is medium-sized. The chain recombines TRBV9 with TRBJ1-6; 7 bases map to TRBD1. Per germline, CDR1 SGDLS and CDR2 YYNGEE. The V and J ends lost 4 bases and 10 bases, in that order; junction bases with no gene match: 11. This CDR3 is 15 amino acids long. The CDR3 region has the DNA TGTGCCAGCAGCAACTTTGGACAGGTTGGATCACCCCTCCACTTT. Translating gives CASSNFGQVGSPLHF.

This clone appeared many times. The chain recombines TRBV3-1 with TRBJ1-2; unclear D gene. CDR1 and CDR2 (germline): LGHDT, YNNKEL (reference sequence). The V and J ends lost 3 bases and 3 bases respectively, with 8 bases between them. The CDR3 consists of 13 residues. DNA for the CDR3: TGTGCCAGCAGCCAGGCTCGGTACTATGGCTACACCTTC. As protein: CASSQARYYGYTF.

This clone was observed many times. V and J are TRBV9 and TRBJ2-3; D gene ambiguous. Germline CDR1 and CDR2: SGDLS and YYNGEE. The CDR3 is made up of 17 amino acids. The V end was cut by 0 bases, the J end by 0 bases, with 14 bases between. CDR3 DNA: TGTGCCAGCAGCGTAGGGGGTGGCTTACCTAGCACAGATACGCAGTATTTT. It yields the protein CASSVGGGLPSTDTQYF.

This clone is medium-sized within its sample. V and J are TRBV7-3 and TRBJ2-2, with TRBD2 matching 9 bases. The CDR3 extends over 18 amino acids. Germline V gene sequence: CDR1 SGHTA, CDR2 FQGTGA. Unmatched junction bases numbered 18, after V lost 7 bases and J lost 6 bases. CDR3 in amino acids: CASTLRAGGPVVSGELFF. Here the CDR3 DNA reads TGTGCCAGCACCCTTAGGGCGGGAGGGCCCGTAGTGTCCGGGGAGCTGTTTTTT. Together with reference TRBV7-3 and TRBJ2-2, the CDR3 gives the full variable domain: GAGVSQTPSNKVTEKGKYVELRCDPISGHTALYWYRQSLGQGPEFLIYFQGTGAADDSGLPNDRFFAVRPEGSVSTLKIQRTERGDSAVYLCASTLRAGGPVVSGELFFGEGSRLTVL.

This clone was seen ten or more times. The chain employs TRBV28 and TRBJ1-2, with no clear D. The germline V and J ends were trimmed by 3 bases and 7 bases, with 12 bases remaining between them. Germline-derived CDR1 and CDR2 are MDHEN and SYDVKM. The CDR3 runs to 13 residues. CDR3 region: CASSFKVPPGYTF. For the CDR3, the DNA is TGTGCCAGCAGTTTTAAGGTTCCACCTGGCTACACCTTC.

The table lists this clone with many counts. The chain combines TRBV5-1 with TRBJ2-5, with a tentative D call TRBD1 (5 bases). CDR3 size: 14 residues. Trimming left V 0 bases short and J 1 base short, with 7 bases between. Germline CDR1 and CDR2: SGHRS and YFSETQ. CDR3 coding DNA: TGCGCCAGCAGCTTGGGACAGTTCCAAGAGACCCAGTACTTC. Translating it yields CASSLGQFQETQYF.

This clone appeared many times. The gene calls are TRBV7-2 and TRBJ2-3; 10 bases are shared with TRBD2. V gave up 2 bases and J gave up 7 bases; unmatched junction bases: 15. Germline values: CDR1 SGHTA, CDR2 FQGNSA. The CDR3 totals 18 residues. In DNA form, the CDR3 reads TGTGCCAGCAGCTTACGCCAACCCAGAGCGGGGGGGTTGAATACGCAGTATTTT. Translated, it gives CASSLRQPRAGGLNTQYF.

The J gene is TRBJ2-5, the V gene TRBV20-1; TRBD2 aligns across 13 bases. This CDR3 has 16 residues. The germline CDR1 and CDR2 sequences are DFQATT and SNEGSKA (reference sequence). With 4 bases clipped from V and 5 bases from J, the junction kept 10 bases outside the gene matches. The CDR3 nucleotides read TGCAGTGCTAACCCTCGACTAGCGGGAGGTGCGGAGACCCAGTACTTC. Its protein is CSANPRLAGGAETQYF.

The chain is built from TRBV18 and TRBJ2-1; D call uncertain. The length of the CDR3 is 15 residues. Trimming removed 3 bases from V and 0 bases from J, with 9 bases in between. The V gene's germline CDR1 is KGHSH and CDR2 LQKENI. CDR3 nucleotide sequence: TGTGCCAGCTCACCTGTCTATGACTCCTACAATGAGCAGTTCTTC. Its protein product is CASSPVYDSYNEQFF.